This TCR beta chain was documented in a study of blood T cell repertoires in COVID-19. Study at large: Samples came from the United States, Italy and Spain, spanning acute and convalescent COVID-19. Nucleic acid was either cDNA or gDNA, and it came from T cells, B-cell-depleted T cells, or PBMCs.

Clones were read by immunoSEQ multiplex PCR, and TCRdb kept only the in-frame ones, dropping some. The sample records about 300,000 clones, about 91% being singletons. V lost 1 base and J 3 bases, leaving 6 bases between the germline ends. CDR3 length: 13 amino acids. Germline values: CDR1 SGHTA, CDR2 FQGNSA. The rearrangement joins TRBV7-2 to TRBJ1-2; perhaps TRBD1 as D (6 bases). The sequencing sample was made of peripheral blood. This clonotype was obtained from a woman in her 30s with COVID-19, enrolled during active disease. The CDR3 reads CASSLDRDYGYTF. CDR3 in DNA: TGTGCCAGCAGCTTAGACAGGGACTATGGCTACACCTTC.